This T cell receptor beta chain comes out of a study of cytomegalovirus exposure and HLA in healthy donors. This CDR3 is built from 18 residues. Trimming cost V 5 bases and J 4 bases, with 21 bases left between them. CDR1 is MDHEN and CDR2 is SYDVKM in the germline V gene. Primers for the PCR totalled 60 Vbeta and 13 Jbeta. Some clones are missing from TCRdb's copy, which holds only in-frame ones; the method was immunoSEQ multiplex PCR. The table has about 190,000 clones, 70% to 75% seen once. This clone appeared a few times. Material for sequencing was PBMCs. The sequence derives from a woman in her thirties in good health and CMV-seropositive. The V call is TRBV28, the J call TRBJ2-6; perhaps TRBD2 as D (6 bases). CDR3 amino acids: CASSLAGLTLGGANVLTF. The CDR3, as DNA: TGTGCCAGCAGTCTTGCGGGACTGACCCTGGGCGGGGCCAACGTCCTGACTTTC.